This T cell receptor beta chain was obtained from a study of cytomegalovirus exposure and HLA in healthy donors (dated by TCRdb to about 2017). In the study overall: A later analysis indicated that the 130 or so validation repertoires were generated on the platform also employed for the roughly 650 repertoires of the first cohort. Besides the first cohort of some 670 subjects, a separate validation cohort made up of roughly 130 different subjects was used. To predict cytomegalovirus infection status, the study brought together high-throughput TCR immunosequencing, statistical association of individual TCRs with disease status, and machine learning. The study aimed to test whether cataloging public T cell receptors could reveal signatures of past pathogen exposure.

From the cysteine up to the phenylalanine, the CDR3 has a length of 12 residues. CDR3 DNA only is kept here, 36 bases in frame from base 1. Taken from the germline V gene, the CDR1 and CDR2 loops are SNHLY and FYNNEI. V trim: 5 bases; J trim: 7 bases; unmatched bases: 5. Donors formed part of the validation cohort, which comprised about 130 subjects and was distinct from the first cohort of 666 subjects. The library was built by means of the immunoSEQ multiplex PCR assay. The paper's data handling went like this. A statistical classification framework was built to diagnose cytomegalovirus status from the catalog of TCR beta chain sequences. Held by TCRdb, this immuneACCESS table contains in-frame sequences only and omits some clones. Under half of the omission traces to an unresolved V gene where checked; the cause of the rest is unknown. D and trimming come from the DNA, and the V and J calls and clone size come from that table. The sample table shows about 150,000 clones, and about 86% are seen once. Approximately 2.2% of the sample goes to the ten largest clones.

Notes on this clone: Its target antigen remains unknown. No base quality values were provided; no much bigger clone lies one nucleotide off. Other DNA sequences of this sample code for an identical CDR3.

Broader findings and caveats from the paper: Subsequent analysis determined that TCRs grouped into clusters in the first cohort also showed a tendency toward co-occurrence across the 90 to 150 validation repertoires, and 94% of cluster scores exceeded 0. The classifier was reported to diagnose cytomegalovirus status with high specificity and sensitivity in both the original and validation cohorts. A total of 150 to 200 TCR beta chains were listed by the study as associated with cytomegalovirus. It was suggested by the authors that the approach could potentially be generalized to other disease states and immunological phenotypes. In vitro tests confirmed that a few of the cytomegalovirus-associated TCR beta chains recognize cytomegalovirus antigens. Most TCR sequences were seen in very few donors, while some public TCRs were found in many individuals. All 120 or so repertoires were used to score co-occurrence in the validation cohort in a later analysis, because that analysis had no HLA typing for the cohort.

The chain is encoded by TRBV2 joined to TRBJ2-7; 7 of the junction bases match TRBD1. This receptor was taken from a human donor in good health. Sequenced input: PBMCs. The nucleotide sequence reads TGTGCCAGCAGTAGACAGGGACGGGAGCAGTACTTC. This gives the protein CASSRQGREQYF. Joined to the reference TRBV2 and TRBJ2-7 proteins, this CDR3 gives the full variable domain: EPEVTQTPSHQVTQMGQEVILRCVPISNHLYFYWYRQILGQKVEFLVSFYNNEISEKSEIFDDQFSVERPDGSNFTLKIRSTKLEDSAMYFCASSRQGREQYFGPGTRLTVT.